The text below deals with one TCR beta chain. In this sample, this clonotype turned up many times. What antigen it recognizes has not been identified. Base qualities are not recorded, but no much larger clone differs from it by a single base. The method behind the library was multiplex PCR. Sequencing relied on an Illumina HiSeq 4000. To build TCR beta libraries, CDR3 regions were amplified by Arm-PCR using iRepertoire HTBI primers. PCR products were gel purified before sequencing. In the original analysis: Gene usage analysis of CDR3 amino acid clonotypes relied on the roughly 58 TRBV and 13 to 15 TRBJ segments identified across samples. COPE and FqMerger were used to merge the filtered high-quality paired reads into contigs. BLAST was used to align contigs to the IMGT TRBV, TRBD and TRBJ reference genes, and CDR3 was defined following IMGT. Any clonotype with a frequency above 0.1% was counted as a highly expanded clone. Shannon entropy was used to measure repertoire diversity, and the Gini coefficient was used to measure V-J evenness. Public clonotypes were defined as clonotypes shared by more than one individual. In TCRdb, the public reads were trimmed at Q25 with fastp and aligned with MiXCR, with productive beta chains retained. One record per CDR3 amino acid sequence lists the most common genes and DNA. TCRdb's processing, not the study's, gives the V and J calls here. Within this sample are 430,000 or so distinct CDR3 sequences, with over 20% of them counted one time only. The biggest ten clones account for more than 13% of the sample.

This sample is drawn from a study of regulatory T cells in long-lasting Graves disease (TCRdb year 2021). Notes on the research overall: Persistent Graves' disease meant more than 5 years of antithyroid drug treatment with TSH receptor autoantibodies that stayed positive. A total of approximately 35 samples were covered by TCR sequencing, comprising 13 persistent and approximately 20 newly diagnosed Graves' disease patients. Peripheral blood TCR sequencing and RNA sequencing compared persistent Graves' disease patients with newly diagnosed Graves' disease patients. On average, persistent Graves' disease patients in the clinical cohort had been on antithyroid drugs for about 10.3 years. The study took place in China and was registered as a clinical trial. Paper-wide results and their limitations: Because the primary lesion, thyroid tissue, could not be accessed, the study looked at peripheral blood alone. Preferential use of TRBV28, TRBJ1-2 and TRBJ2-5 was observed in persistent disease, whereas TRBV20-1 and TRBJ2-1 were favored in newly diagnosed disease. Patients with persistent disease shared more public clonotypes (over 2,500) than newly diagnosed patients did (around 1,000). The authors acknowledged the small sample size as a limitation that may reduce accuracy. Sequencing and analysis were limited to the TCR beta chain. Compared with newly diagnosed patients, persistent Graves' disease patients had lower TCR Shannon entropy and fewer highly expanded clones, which suggests clonal expansion.

This specimen's time point label, interpreted: persistent/refractory GD, antithyroid drugs over 5 years with positive TRAb. For both TCR sequencing and RNA sequencing, RNA was extracted from PBMCs using TRIzol. The diagnosis of Graves' disease followed American Thyroid Association guidelines. The patients came from an endocrinology department in Xi'an, China. Each patient gave 9 to 10 milliliters of peripheral blood, collected in an EDTA anticoagulant tube. Ficoll Paque Plus density gradient separation was used to isolate PBMCs, and no further T cell sorting was done. An Agilent 2100 Bioanalyzer and agarose gel were used to check RNA quality, while a NanoDrop 2000 measured RNA concentration. V is reduced by 8 bases and J by 0 bases, leaving a spacing of 22 bases between them. Inclusive of the bounding cysteine and phenylalanine, the CDR3 is 17 residues long. Solely the CDR3 DNA is kept, with 51 bases framed from the first base.

The sample consisted of peripheral blood mononuclear cells (PBMCs), taken when the disease was refractory, from a patient treated with antithyroid drugs. The V gene is TRBV12-3 or TRBV12-4 and the J gene is TRBJ1-1, with the D segment identity uncertain. The TCR comes from a female donor with Graves disease. The DNA reads TGTGCCAGCGACTCAAGACCTAACCCAGAGGTGAACACTGAAGCTTTCTTT. Translation gives CASDSRPNPEVNTEAFF.